This is a list of T cell receptor beta chains from one sample in a study of lymphopenia after photon versus proton radiotherapy. The assay was immunoSEQ multiplex PCR, and TCRdb's table has in-frame clones only and misses some. Of roughly 45,000 clones listed, roughly 85% are singletons. This sample comprised peripheral blood, obtained from a patient treated with photon-based radiotherapy. The source of these receptors is a man aged 35 to 55 with gastric cancer. Each CDR3 is given with its conserved first and last residue. Each record gives: V gene, clone size, J gene, D gene, CDR3 protein, CDR3 DNA. The D gene is left open where the match is weak. Only part of the rows carry a size: once, few, many, or a class if the clone is expanded.

>TRBV19|-|TRBJ2-3|TRBD2
CASTPFERGTTDTQYF
TGTGCCAGTACCCCATTTGAGCGGGGGACCACAGATACGCAGTATTTT
>TRBV6-5|-|TRBJ2-7|-
CASSYSTGFGEQYF
TGTGCCAGCAGTTACTCGACGGGATTTGGCGAGCAGTACTTC
>TRBV7-9|-|TRBJ1-2|TRBD1
CASSLEYGTGGGYTF
TGTGCCAGCAGCTTAGAATACGGGACAGGGGGTGGCTACACCTTC
>TRBV19|-|TRBJ1-4|-
CASSTKGGTNEKLFF
TGTGCCAGTAGTACCAAGGGAGGAACTAATGAAAAACTGTTTTTT
>TRBV7-2|-|TRBJ2-7|-
CASSLSFSMTYEQYF
TGTGCCAGCAGCTTATCGTTCTCGATGACCTACGAGCAGTACTTC
>TRBV19|-|TRBJ1-6|-
CASSTRYYNSPLHF
TGTGCCAGTAGTACAAGATATTATAATTCACCCCTCCACTTT
>TRBV5-4|-|TRBJ1-2|TRBD1
CASRTPGQWDGYTF
TGTGCCAGCAGAACTCCGGGACAGTGGGATGGCTACACCTTC
>TRBV7-9|-|TRBJ2-7|-
CASSLGVTATYEQYF
TGTGCCAGCAGCTTGGGGGTTACAGCTACCTACGAGCAGTACTTC
>TRBV6-5|-|TRBJ2-2|-
CASSFGGGRRSGELFF
TGTGCCAGCAGTTTTGGGGGGGGCCGTAGGAGCGGGGAGCTGTTTTTT
>TRBV5-1|-|TRBJ2-1|TRBD2
CASSGTSGGLLQFF
TGCGCCAGCAGCGGTACTAGCGGGGGCCTCCTCCAGTTCTTC
>TRBV11-2|-|TRBJ2-2|TRBD2
CASSLGTSGRTGELFF
TGTGCCAGCAGCTTGGGGACTAGCGGGCGCACCGGGGAGCTGTTTTTT
>TRBV11-2|-|TRBJ2-1|TRBD1
CASRSGTGVISEQFF
TGTGCCAGCAGATCCGGGACAGGGGTAATTTCTGAGCAGTTCTTC
>TRBV11-3|-|TRBJ2-1|TRBD2
CASSLAGGSYNEQFF
TGTGCCAGCAGCTTAGCGGGGGGGTCCTACAATGAGCAGTTCTTC
>TRBV30|few|TRBJ1-1|-
CAWVRNTEAFF
TGTGCCTGGGTTAGAAACACTGAAGCTTTCTTT
>TRBV4-2|few|TRBJ1-6|-
CASSQESGQIYSPLHF
TGTGCCAGCAGCCAAGAAAGCGGACAGATATATTCACCCCTCCACTTT
>TRBV27|once|TRBJ1-2|-
CASSQRGGGYGYTF
TGTGCCAGCTCTCAGAGGGGGGGCGGCTATGGCTACACCTTC
>TRBV28|-|TRBJ1-1|-
CASSTGNTEAFF
TGTGCCAGCAGTACGGGGAACACTGAAGCTTTCTTT
>TRBV6-5|-|TRBJ2-5|TRBD2
CASRPGLAGETQYF
TGTGCCAGCAGACCCGGACTAGCGGGGGAGACCCAGTACTTC
>TRBV7-9|-|TRBJ1-6|-
CASSLARPGPHNSPLHF
TGTGCCAGCAGCTTAGCAAGACCGGGGCCACATAATTCACCCCTCCACTTT